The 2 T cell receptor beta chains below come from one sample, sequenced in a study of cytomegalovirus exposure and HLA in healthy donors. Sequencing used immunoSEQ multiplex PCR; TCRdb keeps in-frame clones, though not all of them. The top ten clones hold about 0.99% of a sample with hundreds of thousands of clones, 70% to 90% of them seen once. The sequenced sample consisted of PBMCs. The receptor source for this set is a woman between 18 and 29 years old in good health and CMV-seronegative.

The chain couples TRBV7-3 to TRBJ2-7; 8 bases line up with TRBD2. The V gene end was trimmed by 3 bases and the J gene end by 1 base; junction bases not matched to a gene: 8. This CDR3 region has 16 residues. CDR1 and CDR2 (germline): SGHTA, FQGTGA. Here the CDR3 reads CASSLRPSGSSYEQYF. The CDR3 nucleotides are TGTGCCAGCAGCTTGAGACCCAGCGGGAGTTCCTACGAGCAGTACTTC.

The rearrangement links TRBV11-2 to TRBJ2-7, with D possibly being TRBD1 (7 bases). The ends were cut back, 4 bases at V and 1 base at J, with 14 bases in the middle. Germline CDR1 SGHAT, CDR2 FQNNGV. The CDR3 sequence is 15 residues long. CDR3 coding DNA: TGTGCCAGCAGCTCACCCCAGGGGGGATCCTACGAGCAGTACTTC. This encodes CASSSPQGGSYEQYF.